The clone carrying this T cell receptor (beta chain) has only one observation. The antigen is not known. A much larger clone lies a single base off, so this may be a read error. The CDR3 ends on some other residue instead of the conserved phenylalanine or tryptophan, so this is likely a read error. Each CDR3 protein gets one entry after TCRdb re-called the multiplex PCR reads with MiXCR. The sample shows about 180,000 distinct CDR3 sequences, roughly 30% of them seen only once. This sample is part of a study of breast tumors, draining lymph nodes, adjacent tissues. General study results and limits: Luminal-like breast cancer showed significantly higher tumor–nontumor repertoire similarity than basal-like.

Samples came from axillary lymph nodes draining the breast cancer. V dropped 0 bases and J dropped 7 bases, with 8 bases sitting between them. CDR1 SGDLS and CDR2 YYNGEE come from the germline V gene. The CDR3 is 13 residues long. This receptor was identified in a female donor with breast cancer. Some clones in this sample may be carry-over from other donors' samples. Material for sequencing was axillary lymph node tissue. The V call is TRBV9, the J call TRBJ2-1; D remains ambiguous. The CDR3 sequence: CASSVDPLNEQFL. DNA for the CDR3: TGTGCCAGCAGCGTAGACCCCCTTAATGAGCAGTTCCTC.